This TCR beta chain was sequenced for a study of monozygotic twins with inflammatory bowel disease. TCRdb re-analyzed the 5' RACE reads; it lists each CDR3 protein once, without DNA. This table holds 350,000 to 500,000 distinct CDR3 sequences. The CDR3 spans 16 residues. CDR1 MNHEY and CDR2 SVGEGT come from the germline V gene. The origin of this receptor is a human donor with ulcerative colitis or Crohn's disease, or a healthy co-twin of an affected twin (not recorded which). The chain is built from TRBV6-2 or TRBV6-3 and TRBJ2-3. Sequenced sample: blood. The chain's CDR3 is CASSSSSGTSTDTQYF.